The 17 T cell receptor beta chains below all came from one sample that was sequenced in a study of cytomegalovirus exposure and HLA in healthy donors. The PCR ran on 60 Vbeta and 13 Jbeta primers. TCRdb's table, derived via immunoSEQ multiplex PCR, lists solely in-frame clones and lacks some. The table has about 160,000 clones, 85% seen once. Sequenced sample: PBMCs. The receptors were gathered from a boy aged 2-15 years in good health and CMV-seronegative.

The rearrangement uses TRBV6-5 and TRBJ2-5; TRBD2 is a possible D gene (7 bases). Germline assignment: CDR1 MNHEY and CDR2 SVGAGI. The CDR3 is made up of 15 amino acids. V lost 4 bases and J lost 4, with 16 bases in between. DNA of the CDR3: TGTGCCAGCAGTTTGGGGAGGGGGGGCATAGAGACCCAGTACTTC. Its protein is CASSLGRGGIETQYF.

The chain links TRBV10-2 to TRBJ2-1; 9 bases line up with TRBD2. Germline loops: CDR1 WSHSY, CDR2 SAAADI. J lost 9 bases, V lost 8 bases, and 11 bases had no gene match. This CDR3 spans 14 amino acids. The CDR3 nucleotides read TGCGCCAGCGGGGACCACCTGACTAGCGGTGAGCAGTTCTTC. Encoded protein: CASGDHLTSGEQFF.

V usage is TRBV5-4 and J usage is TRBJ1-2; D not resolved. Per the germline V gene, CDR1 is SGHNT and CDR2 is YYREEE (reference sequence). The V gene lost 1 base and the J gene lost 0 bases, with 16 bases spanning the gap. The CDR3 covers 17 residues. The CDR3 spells CASSLIGGRPANYGYTF. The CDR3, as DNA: TGTGCCAGCAGCTTGATAGGAGGCCGCCCAGCTAACTATGGCTACACCTTC.

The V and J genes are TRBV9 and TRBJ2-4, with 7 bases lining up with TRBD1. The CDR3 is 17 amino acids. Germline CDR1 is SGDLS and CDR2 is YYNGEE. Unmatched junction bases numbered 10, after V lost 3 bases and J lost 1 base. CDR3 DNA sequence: TGTGCCAGCAGCGCTGATACAGGGGAATCGGCCAAAAACATTCAGTACTTC. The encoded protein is CASSADTGESAKNIQYF.

The CDR3 sequence is CASSVGTSSSYNEQFF. The CDR3 coding sequence is TGTGCCAGCAGCGTGGGGACTTCAAGCTCCTACAATGAGCAGTTCTTC. The chain has TRBV9 and TRBJ2-1, with a weak D call TRBD2 (6 bases). Trimming took off 2 bases at V and 0 bases at J, with 12 bases between the two ends. Germline V gene data show CDR1 as SGDLS and CDR2 as YYNGEE. The CDR3 length is 16 residues.

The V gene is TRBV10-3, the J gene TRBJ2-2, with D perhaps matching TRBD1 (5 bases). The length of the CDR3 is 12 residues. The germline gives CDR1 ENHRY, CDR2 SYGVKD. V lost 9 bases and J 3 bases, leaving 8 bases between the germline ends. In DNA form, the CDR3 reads TGTGCCATGGGGCCCTACACCGGGGAGCTGTTTTTT. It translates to CAMGPYTGELFF.

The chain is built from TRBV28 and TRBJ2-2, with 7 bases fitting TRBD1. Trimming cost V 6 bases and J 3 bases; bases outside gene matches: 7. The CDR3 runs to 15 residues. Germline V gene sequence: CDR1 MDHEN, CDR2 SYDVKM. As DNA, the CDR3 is TGTGCCAGCAGAGTTCCGGGACAGTACACCGGGGAGCTGTTTTTT. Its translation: CASRVPGQYTGELFF.

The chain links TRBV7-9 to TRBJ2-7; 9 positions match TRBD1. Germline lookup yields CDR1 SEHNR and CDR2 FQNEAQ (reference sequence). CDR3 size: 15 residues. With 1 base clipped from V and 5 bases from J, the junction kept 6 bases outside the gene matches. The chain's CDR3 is CASSLEGTGPDEQYF. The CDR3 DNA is TGTGCCAGCAGCTTAGAAGGGACAGGGCCCGACGAGCAGTACTTC. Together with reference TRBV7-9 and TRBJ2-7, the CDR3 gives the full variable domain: DTGVSQNPRHKITKRGQNVTFRCDPISEHNRLYWYRQTLGQGPEFLTYFQNEAQLEKSRLLSDRFSAERPKGSFSTLEIQRTEQGDSAMYLCASSLEGTGPDEQYFGPGTRLTVT.

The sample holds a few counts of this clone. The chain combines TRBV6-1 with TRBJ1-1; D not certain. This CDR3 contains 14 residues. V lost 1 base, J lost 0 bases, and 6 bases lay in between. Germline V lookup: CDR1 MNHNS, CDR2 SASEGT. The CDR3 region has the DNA TGTGCCAGCAGTGAAGGTGCTATGAACACTGAAGCTTTCTTT. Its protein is CASSEGAMNTEAFF.

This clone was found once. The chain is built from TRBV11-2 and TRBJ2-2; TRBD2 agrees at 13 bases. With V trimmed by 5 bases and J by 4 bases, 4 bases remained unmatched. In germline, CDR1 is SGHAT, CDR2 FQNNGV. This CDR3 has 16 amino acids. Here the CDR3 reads CASSDTSGRATGELFF. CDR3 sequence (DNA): TGTGCCAGCAGCGATACTAGCGGGAGGGCCACCGGGGAGCTGTTTTTT.

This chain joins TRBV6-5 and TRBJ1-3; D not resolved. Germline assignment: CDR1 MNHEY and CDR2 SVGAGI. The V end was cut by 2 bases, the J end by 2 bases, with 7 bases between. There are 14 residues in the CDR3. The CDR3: CASSYLTAGNTIYF. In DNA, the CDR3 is TGTGCCAGCAGTTACCTTACGGCTGGAAACACCATATATTTT.

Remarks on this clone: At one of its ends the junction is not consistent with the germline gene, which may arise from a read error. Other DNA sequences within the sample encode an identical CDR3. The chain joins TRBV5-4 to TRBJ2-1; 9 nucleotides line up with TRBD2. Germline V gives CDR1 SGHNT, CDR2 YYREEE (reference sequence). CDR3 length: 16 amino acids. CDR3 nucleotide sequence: TGTGCCAGCAGCTTACTAGCGGGTATAAAGTACAACGAGCAGTTCTTC. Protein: CASSLLAGIKYNEQFF.

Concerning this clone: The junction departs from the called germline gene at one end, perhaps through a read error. CDR3 in DNA: TGTGCCAGCAGCTTAAAAGGGGCCCAAGAGGCCCAGTACTTC. It is translated as CASSLKGAQEAQYF. The rearrangement uses TRBV11-2 and TRBJ2-5, with TRBD1 as a possible D gene (5 bases). In germline, CDR1 is SGHAT, CDR2 FQNNGV. The CDR3 runs 14 residues.

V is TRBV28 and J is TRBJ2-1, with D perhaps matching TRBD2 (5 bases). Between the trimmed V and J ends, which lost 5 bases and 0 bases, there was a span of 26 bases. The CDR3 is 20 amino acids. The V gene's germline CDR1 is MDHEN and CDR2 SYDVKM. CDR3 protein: CASSPLGDTPSPSSYNEQFF. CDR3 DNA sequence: TGTGCCAGCAGTCCACTAGGTGACACTCCAAGTCCAAGCTCCTACAATGAGCAGTTCTTC.

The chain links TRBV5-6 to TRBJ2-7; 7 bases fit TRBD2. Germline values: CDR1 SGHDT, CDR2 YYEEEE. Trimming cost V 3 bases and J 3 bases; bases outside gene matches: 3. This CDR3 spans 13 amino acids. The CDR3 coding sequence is TGTGCCAGCAGCTCCCGGACTAGCTACGAGCAGTACGTC. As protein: CASSSRTSYEQYV.

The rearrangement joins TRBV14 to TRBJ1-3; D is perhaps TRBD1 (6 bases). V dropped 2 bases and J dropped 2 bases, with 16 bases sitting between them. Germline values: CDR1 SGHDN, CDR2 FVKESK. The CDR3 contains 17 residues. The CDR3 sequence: CASSQHGRGAPGNTIYF. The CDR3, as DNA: TGTGCCAGCAGCCAACACGGGCGGGGGGCCCCTGGAAACACCATATATTTT.

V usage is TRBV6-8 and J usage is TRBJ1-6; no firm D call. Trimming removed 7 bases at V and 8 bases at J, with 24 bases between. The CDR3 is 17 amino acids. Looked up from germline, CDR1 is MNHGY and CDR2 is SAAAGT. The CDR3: CASTPPEEALRDSPLHF. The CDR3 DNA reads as TGTGCCAGCACTCCCCCCGAGGAGGCTCTGAGGGATTCACCCCTCCACTTT.